This T cell receptor (beta chain) emerged from a study of shared clonotypes between healthy human individuals (dated by TCRdb to 2020 to 2021). About the investigation overall: Three men and a couple of women, aged 18 to 49 years, made up the cohort. Per donor, three plates each were used for CD4 naive and CD4 memory, two for CD8 naive, and one for CD8 memory. Blood TCR repertoires of five healthy adults were deeply sequenced to estimate repertoire size and the extent of clonotype sharing between individuals. To increase sequencing depth and limit assay-specific biases, different laboratories used diverse techniques to prepare libraries and sequence TCR repertoires. Per donor, leukapheresis produced somewhere between about 0.94 and 9.5 billion PBMCs.

Comment on this clone: Its antigen is not yet known. No much larger clone exists at a distance of one base, and base qualities are not known.

V and J are trimmed by 5 bases and 1 base, and the gene matches miss 8 bases of the junction. Taken from cysteine to phenylalanine, the CDR3 has 17 residues. The retained sequence is limited to the CDR3, 51 bases, with the frame set at the first base. From the germline V gene (reference sequence), CDR1 is MNHEY and CDR2 is SMNVEV. On the study overall, not on this receptor specifically: Sampling was restricted to blood, and TCR repertoires in tissue are likely to differ from TCR repertoires in blood. Larger estimated clonotype richness was generally found for naive subsets than for memory subsets. Compared with non-shared clonotypes, clonotypes shared by all four sorted-subset donors had higher generation probabilities. The genetic and exposure-history diversity represented was limited by the small number of donors. Incomplete sequencing was indicated by rarefaction of sorted-subset datasets, despite the large sequencing depth. Pairwise subsampling indicated that sequencing depth was expected to affect the degree of clonotype sharing among donors. When a handful of donors were compared, the shared fraction of clonotypes was around 4.6% for naive CD4, more than 3% for naive CD8, 2.3% for memory CD4, and roughly 0.43% for memory CD8.

TCR CDR3 regions were amplified from genomic DNA by multiplex PCR using the deep immunoSEQ assay. For each cell subset, the extracted genomic DNA was distributed evenly across all wells of several immunoSEQ 96-well plates, and each plate served as one replicate. For sorted subsets, approximately 190 ng genomic DNA, equal to tens of thousands of T cell genomes, was loaded into each replicate PCR. Purified libraries were quantified with a Qubit 3.0 fluorometer, sized on a Bioanalyzer 2100, and re-quantified with the KAPA Library Quantification kit. A separate single-read 150-cycle Illumina NextSeq 550 flow cell was used to sequence each immunoSEQ 96-well plate. Turning to the authors' computational methods: Because the immunoSEQ output included only junctional sequences and no quality scores, the filtering could not be the same as the filtering used for full-length reads. To assign V/J genes and CDR3, sequences were annotated against IMGT germline references using PyIR, a Python wrapper for IgBLAST v1.9. Any read was removed if the V/J assignment was weak (E-value above 1e-6), the CDR3 was missing, or the read contained stop codons, out-of-frame junctions, or ambiguous translated residues. V3J clonotypes were defined by identical inferred V gene, J gene, and CDR3 amino acid sequence. Percentage overlap between repertoires was computed as shared unique clonotypes divided by the size of the smaller repertoire. Three approaches were used to assess repertoire richness: RTK rarefaction, the Chao1 estimator, and Recon v2.1 estimates of unobserved clonotypes. For all TCRbeta clonotypes obtained by the gDNA method from a few donors, generation probabilities were computed with OLGA. TCRdb took over this immuneACCESS table, retaining in-frame rearrangements with V and J assigned. Such tables are incomplete; in checked studies, under half of the missing clones stem from an unresolved V gene, and the remainder is unexplained. V and J calls and clone size are as listed in that table; D and trimming were resolved from the DNA. Present in this sample are some 2,100,000 clones, 90% to 96% of which were seen just once. Of the sample, around 0.13% is held by the ten largest clones.

The donors were healthy, HIV-negative adults who had no recently reported acute infections or vaccinations. Only Caucasian adults living in Nashville, Tennessee, USA were represented among the donors. Magnetic negative selection was used to enrich CD4+ T cells, after which naive cells were positively selected on CD45RA and the negative fraction became the memory subset. Blood was collected by leukapheresis, and PBMCs were isolated by Ficoll-Histopaque density gradient centrifugation and then cryopreserved in liquid nitrogen vapor phase. Analytical flow cytometry was used to check the purity and quantity of every magnetically sorted T cell population. Genomic DNA was isolated from each sorted fraction and quantified by UV absorbance on a Nanodrop 2000c.

In this chain, TRBV27 is recombined with TRBJ2-6; 7 central bases correspond to TRBD1. This sequence originates from a man in his late teens or twenties in good health. The specimen was naive CD4+ T cells sorted from blood. The meaning of the sample's cell subset or site label: CD45RA+ positively selected. The nucleotides read TGTGCCAGCAGTGCCACAGGGGTTACTTCTGGGGCCAACGTCCTGACTTTC. The translation is CASSATGVTSGANVLTF.